The next 11 T cell receptor beta chains were all read from a single sample in a study of radiation and T cells in renal cell carcinoma. Sequencing used immunoSEQ multiplex PCR; TCRdb keeps in-frame clones, though not all of them. The sample consists of 150,000 to 200,000 clones, 88% of them appearing once. Time point: blood 4 weeks post-SBRT, at nephrectomy. Treatment denoted: 15 Gy SBRT to primary tumor, nephrectomy 4 weeks later. Sequenced here: blood, sampled from a patient whose treatment included radiotherapy and nephrectomy. These receptor sequences come from a woman between 45 and 60 years old with renal cell carcinoma.

The chain combines TRBV11-2 with TRBJ1-3, with D unclear. Trimming pared 3 bases from V and 0 bases from J, leaving 6 bases between. The CDR3 sequence is 14 residues long. CDR1 is SGHAT and CDR2 is FQNNGV in the germline V gene. The CDR3 region has the DNA TGTGCCAGCAGCTTCGGAAGCTCTGGAAACACCATATATTTT. Protein sequence: CASSFGSSGNTIYF.

The chain has TRBV21-1 and TRBJ2-3; the table's D call of TRBD2 was not tested on the DNA. TRBV21-1 is an annotated pseudogene. The CDR3 consists of 17 residues. The CDR3 region is CASSKRALAGLLDTQYF. CDR3 coding DNA: TGTGCCAGCAGCAAACGGGCGCTAGCGGGGTTGTTAGATACGCAGTATTTT.

The chain has TRBV6-1 and TRBJ2-2; D possibly matches TRBD1 or TRBD2 (5 bases each). From germline, CDR1 is MNHNS and CDR2 SASEGT. Trimming removed 2 bases at V and 1 base at J, with 11 bases between. This CDR3 is 16 amino acids long. CDR3: CASSEKGTRNTGELFF. CDR3 nucleotides: TGTGCCAGCAGTGAAAAGGGGACCCGGAACACCGGGGAGCTGTTTTTT.

The chain combines TRBV25-1 with TRBJ1-2, with TRBD1 identical over 7 bases. The V segment lost 4 bases and the J segment 6 bases; nucleotides outside the gene matches: 8. This CDR3 region has 14 residues. Germline assignment: CDR1 MGHDK and CDR2 SYGVNS. CDR3 nucleotides: TGTGCCAGCAGTGGACAGGGCCGGTGGAATGGCTACACCTTC. Amino acids: CASSGQGRWNGYTF.

This clone was seen more than once but under ten times. The V gene is TRBV5-1, the J gene TRBJ1-1; D is ambiguous. Trimming took off 2 bases at V and 1 base at J, with 6 bases between the two ends. Looked up from germline, CDR1 is SGHRS and CDR2 is YFSETQ. The CDR3 is 13 amino acids. The CDR3: CASSLSENTEAFF. The CDR3 DNA reads as TGCGCCAGCAGCTTAAGTGAGAACACTGAAGCTTTCTTT.

This chain joins TRBV7-2 and TRBJ1-6; no definite D call. This CDR3 has 15 amino acids. The V gene lost 5 bases and the J gene lost 7 bases, with 15 bases spanning the gap. The germline V gene encodes CDR1 SGHTA and CDR2 FQGNSA. The CDR3 spells CASSPLPLGNSPLHF. CDR3 bases: TGTGCCAGCAGCCCCCTTCCCCTGGGCAATTCACCCCTCCACTTT.

The genes are TRBV19 and TRBJ1-1, with 9 bases that match TRBD1. CDR1 and CDR2 from the germline V gene are LNHDA and SQIVND (reference sequence). With 1 base clipped from V and 11 bases from J, the junction kept 8 bases outside the gene matches. The CDR3 totals 14 residues. The DNA for the CDR3 is TGTGCCAGTAGTATAGGGGACAGGGTGCTTCGGGCTTTCTTT. It translates to CASSIGDRVLRAFF.

The chain carries TRBV7-9 and TRBJ2-3; D remains unclear. The CDR3 runs to 13 residues. The V gene lost 5 bases and the J gene lost 4 bases, with 10 bases spanning the gap. From germline, CDR1 is SEHNR and CDR2 FQNEAQ (reference sequence). CDR3 DNA sequence: TGTGCCAGCAGCATAAGGAGCGCAGATACGCAGTATTTT. Translation gives CASSIRSADTQYF.

The chain employs TRBV21-1 and TRBJ1-1; the DNA was not used to check the table's D call, TRBD1. TRBV21-1 is a recognized pseudogene. The CDR3 runs to 11 residues. CDR3 loop: CASSKGQGAFF. CDR3 coding DNA: TGTGCCAGCAGCAAGGGGCAGGGAGCTTTCTTT.

On this clone: The junction departs from germline at one end; a sequencing error may be responsible. The chain carries TRBV5-1 and TRBJ1-2; D is perhaps TRBD1 (5 bases). The CDR3 contains 14 residues. Germline V CDR1 and CDR2: SGHRS, YFSETQ. CDR3 protein: CASSLEGRDYGYTF. The CDR3 region has the DNA TGCGCCAGCAGCTTGGAGGGCAGGGACTACGGCTACACCTTC.

The chain has TRBV4-1 and TRBJ2-1; TRBD2 matches 8 bases. With 2 bases clipped from V and 1 base from J, the junction kept 4 bases outside the gene matches. From germline, CDR1 is MGHRA and CDR2 YSYEKL. The CDR3 is made up of 16 amino acids. As DNA, the CDR3 is TGCGCCAGCAGCCAAACCGGGGGGGAGTCCTACAATGAGCAGTTCTTC. This encodes CASSQTGGESYNEQFF.